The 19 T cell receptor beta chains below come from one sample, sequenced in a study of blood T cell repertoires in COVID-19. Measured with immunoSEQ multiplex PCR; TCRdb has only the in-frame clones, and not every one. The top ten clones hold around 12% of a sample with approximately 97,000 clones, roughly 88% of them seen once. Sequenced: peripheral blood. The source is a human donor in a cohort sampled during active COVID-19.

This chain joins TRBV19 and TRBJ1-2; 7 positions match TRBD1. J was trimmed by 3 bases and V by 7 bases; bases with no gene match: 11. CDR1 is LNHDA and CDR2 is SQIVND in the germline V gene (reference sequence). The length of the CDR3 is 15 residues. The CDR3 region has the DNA TGTGCCAGTATCCCGAGGAGGGGGCGGTACTATGGCTACACCTTC. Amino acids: CASIPRRGRYYGYTF.

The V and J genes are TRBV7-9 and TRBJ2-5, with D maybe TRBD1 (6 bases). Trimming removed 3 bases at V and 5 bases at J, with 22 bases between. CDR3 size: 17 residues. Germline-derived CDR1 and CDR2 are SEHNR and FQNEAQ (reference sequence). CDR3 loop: CASSLGPGQGFGETQYF. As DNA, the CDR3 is TGTGCCAGCAGCTTGGGACCGGGCCAGGGGTTTGGGGAGACCCAGTACTTC.

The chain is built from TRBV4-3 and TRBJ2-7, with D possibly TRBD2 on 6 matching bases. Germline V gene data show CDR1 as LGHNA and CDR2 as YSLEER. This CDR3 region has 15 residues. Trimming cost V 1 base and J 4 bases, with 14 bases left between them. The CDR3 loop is CASSQGRGRLYEQYF. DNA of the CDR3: TGCGCCAGCAGCCAAGGGAGGGGACGGCTATACGAGCAGTACTTC.

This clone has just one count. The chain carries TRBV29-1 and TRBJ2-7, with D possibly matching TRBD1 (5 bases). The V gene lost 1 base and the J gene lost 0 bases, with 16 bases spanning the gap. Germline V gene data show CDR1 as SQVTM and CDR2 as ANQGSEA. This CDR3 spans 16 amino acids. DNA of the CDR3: TGCAGCGTTGAAGTACTTTGGCAGGGCCGCTCCTACGAGCAGTACTTC. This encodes CSVEVLWQGRSYEQYF.

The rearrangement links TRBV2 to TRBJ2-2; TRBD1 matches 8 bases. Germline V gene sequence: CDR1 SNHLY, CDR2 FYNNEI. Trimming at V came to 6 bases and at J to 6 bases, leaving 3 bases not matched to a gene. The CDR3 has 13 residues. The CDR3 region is CASRATGAGELFF. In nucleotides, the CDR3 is TGTGCCAGCAGAGCGACAGGGGCCGGGGAGCTGTTTTTT.

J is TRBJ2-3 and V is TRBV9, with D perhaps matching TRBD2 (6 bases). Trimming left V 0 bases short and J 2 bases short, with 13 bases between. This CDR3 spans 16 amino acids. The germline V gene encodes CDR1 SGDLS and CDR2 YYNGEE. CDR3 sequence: CASSVEGGGDTDTQYF. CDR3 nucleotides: TGTGCCAGCAGCGTAGAGGGCGGCGGGGACACAGATACGCAGTATTTT. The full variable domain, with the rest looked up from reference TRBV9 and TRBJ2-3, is DSGVTQTPKHLITATGQRVTLRCSPRSGDLSVYWYQQSLDQGLQFLIQYYNGEERAKGNILERFSAQQFPDLHSELNLSSLELGDSALYFCASSVEGGGDTDTQYFGPGTRLTVL.

The CDR3 reads CASSPTSGAIGRTQYF. Here the CDR3 DNA reads TGTGCCAGCAGTCCGACTAGCGGGGCCATTGGGCGGACGCAGTATTTT. The chain combines TRBV6-2 or TRBV6-3 with TRBJ2-3, with 11 bases that match TRBD2. The CDR3 consists of 16 residues. The trim removed 5 bases at V and 9 bases at J, leaving 13 bases unmatched. Germline V gives CDR1 MNHEY, CDR2 SVGEGT.

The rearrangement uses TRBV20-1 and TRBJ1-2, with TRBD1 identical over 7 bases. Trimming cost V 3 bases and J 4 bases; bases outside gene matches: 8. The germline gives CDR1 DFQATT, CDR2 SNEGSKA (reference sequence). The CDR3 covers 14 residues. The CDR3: CSASNDREVYGYTF. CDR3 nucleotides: TGCAGTGCTAGTAATGACAGGGAGGTCTATGGCTACACCTTC.

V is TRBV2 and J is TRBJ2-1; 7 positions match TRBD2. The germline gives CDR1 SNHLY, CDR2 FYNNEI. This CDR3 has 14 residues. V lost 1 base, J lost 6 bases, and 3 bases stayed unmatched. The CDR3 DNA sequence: TGTGCCAGCAGTGAAGGGCTAGCGGCCAATGAGCAGTTCTTC. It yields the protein CASSEGLAANEQFF.

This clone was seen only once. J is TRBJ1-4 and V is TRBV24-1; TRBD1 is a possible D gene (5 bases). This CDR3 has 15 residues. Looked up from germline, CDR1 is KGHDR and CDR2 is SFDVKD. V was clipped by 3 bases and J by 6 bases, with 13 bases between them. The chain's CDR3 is CATSDPRQLDEKLFF. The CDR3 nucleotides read TGTGCCACCAGTGATCCTCGACAGCTGGATGAAAAACTGTTTTTT.

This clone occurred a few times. Written as DNA, the CDR3 is TGTGCCAGCAGTTACCCGAGGGATGGCTACACCTTC. Translation gives CASSYPRDGYTF. The gene calls are TRBV6-2 or TRBV6-3 and TRBJ1-2; D gene uncertain. The V gene's germline CDR1 is MNHEY and CDR2 SVGEGT. Trimming pared 2 bases from V and 6 bases from J, leaving 7 bases between. The CDR3 covers 12 residues.

CDR3 nucleotide sequence: TGTGCCAGCAGCCAAGTCGGGACTCCCCTCAATGAGCAGTTCTTC. Translation gives CASSQVGTPLNEQFF. The chain uses TRBV4-2 and TRBJ2-1; a possible D gene is TRBD2 (6 bases). There are 15 residues in the CDR3. Germline V lookup: CDR1 LGHNA, CDR2 YNFKEQ. The germline V and J ends were trimmed by 1 base and 6 bases, with 13 bases remaining between them.

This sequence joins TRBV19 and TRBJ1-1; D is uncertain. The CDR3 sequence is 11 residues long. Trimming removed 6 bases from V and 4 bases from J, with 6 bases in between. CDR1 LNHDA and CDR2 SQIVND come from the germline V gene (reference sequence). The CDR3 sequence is CASRHSTEAFF. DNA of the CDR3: TGTGCCAGTAGGCACAGCACTGAAGCTTTCTTT.

Written as DNA, the CDR3 is TGTGCCAGCAGTACGGGTCCCGAGGATCAGCCCCAGCATTTT. Translated: CASSTGPEDQPQHF. The chain links TRBV6-5 to TRBJ1-5; D uncertain. Germline V lookup: CDR1 MNHEY, CDR2 SVGAGI. Trimming removed 5 bases from V and 5 bases from J, with 13 bases in between. The CDR3 is made up of 14 amino acids.

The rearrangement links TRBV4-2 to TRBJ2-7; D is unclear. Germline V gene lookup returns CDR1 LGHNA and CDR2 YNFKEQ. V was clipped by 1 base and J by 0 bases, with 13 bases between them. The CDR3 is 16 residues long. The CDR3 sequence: CASSQGASSSSYEQYF. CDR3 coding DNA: TGTGCCAGCAGCCAAGGCGCCTCCTCAAGCTCCTACGAGCAGTACTTC.

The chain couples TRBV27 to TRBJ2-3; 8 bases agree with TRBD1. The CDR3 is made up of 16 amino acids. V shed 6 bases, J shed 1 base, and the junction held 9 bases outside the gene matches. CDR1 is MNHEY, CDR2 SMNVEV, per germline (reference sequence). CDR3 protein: CASRDDDRGGTDTQYF. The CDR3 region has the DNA TGTGCCAGCAGGGACGATGACAGGGGTGGCACAGATACGCAGTATTTT.

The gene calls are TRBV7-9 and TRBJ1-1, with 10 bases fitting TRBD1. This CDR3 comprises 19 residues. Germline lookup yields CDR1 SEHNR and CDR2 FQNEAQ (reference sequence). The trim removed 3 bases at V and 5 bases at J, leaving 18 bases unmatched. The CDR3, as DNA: TGTGCCAGCAGCTTTTCGACAGGGGGCGCGAGGGGCGGTAGGACTGAAGCTTTCTTT. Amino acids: CASSFSTGGARGGRTEAFF.

CDR3 loop: CASSRYGRGGHEQYF. In nucleotides, the CDR3 is TGTGCCAGCAGCCGTTACGGACGGGGTGGCCACGAGCAGTACTTC. The chain couples TRBV3-1 (or the pseudogene TRBV3-2) to TRBJ2-7; a possible D gene is TRBD2 (5 bases). Per germline, CDR1 LGHDT and CDR2 YNNKEL (reference sequence). V lost 4 bases and J 5 bases, leaving 18 bases between the germline ends. There are 15 residues in the CDR3.

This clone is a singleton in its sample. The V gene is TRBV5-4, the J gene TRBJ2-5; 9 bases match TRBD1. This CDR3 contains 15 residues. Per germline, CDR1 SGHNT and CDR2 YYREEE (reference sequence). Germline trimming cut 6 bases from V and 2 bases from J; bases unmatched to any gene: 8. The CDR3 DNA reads TGTGCCAGCAAGGCGGACAGGGGATTTCAAGAGACCCAGTACTTC. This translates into CASKADRGFQETQYF.